This T cell receptor (beta chain) was sequenced during a study of control samples from healthy donors and cancer patients. This CDR3 contains 15 residues. Per germline, CDR1 WSHSY and CDR2 SAAADI. The trim removed 6 bases at V and 4 bases at J, leaving 6 bases unmatched. Measured with immunoSEQ multiplex PCR; TCRdb has only the in-frame clones, and not every one. The table lists approximately 99,000 clones, roughly 79% of them singletons. V is TRBV10-2 and J is TRBJ1-3, with TRBD1 identical over 10 bases. Sample: blood. The TCR sequence derives from a man aged 18-30 years in good health. CDR3 DNA: TGCGCCAGCAGGGGGACAGGGGTAGGAGGAAACACCATATATTTT. Protein product: CASRGTGVGGNTIYF.